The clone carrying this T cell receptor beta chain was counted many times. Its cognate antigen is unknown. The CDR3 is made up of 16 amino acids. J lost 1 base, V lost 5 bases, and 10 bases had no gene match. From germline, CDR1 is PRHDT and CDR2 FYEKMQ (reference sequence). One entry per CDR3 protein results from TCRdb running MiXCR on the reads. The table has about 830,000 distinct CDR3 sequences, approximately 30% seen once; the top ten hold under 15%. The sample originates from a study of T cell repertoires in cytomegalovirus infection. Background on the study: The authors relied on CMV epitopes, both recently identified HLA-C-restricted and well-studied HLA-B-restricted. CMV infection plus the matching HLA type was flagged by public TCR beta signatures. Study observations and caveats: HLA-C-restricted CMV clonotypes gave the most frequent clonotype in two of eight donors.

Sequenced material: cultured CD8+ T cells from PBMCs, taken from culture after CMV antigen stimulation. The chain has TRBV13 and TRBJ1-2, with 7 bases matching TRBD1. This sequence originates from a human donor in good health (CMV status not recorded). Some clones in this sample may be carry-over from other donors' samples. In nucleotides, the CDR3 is TGTGCCAGCAGCCCAGGTCGATGGGACAGTAACTATGGCTACACCTTC. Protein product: CASSPGRWDSNYGYTF.